A single sample gave rise to the 15 T cell receptor beta chains below, sequenced in a study of blood T cell repertoires in COVID-19. Using immunoSEQ multiplex PCR, the repertoire was profiled, and TCRdb retains in-frame clones only, with some absent. This sample has roughly 60,000 clones, with roughly 87% found just once. The material sequenced was peripheral blood. Receptors were obtained from a human donor with acute or convalescent COVID-19. The donor label of this sample is uncertain.

The CDR3 region has the DNA TGTGCCAGCAGCTCGGGACAGGGGTTCTACGAGCAGTACTTC. Its translation is CASSSGQGFYEQYF. The chain employs TRBV5-4 and TRBJ2-7; TRBD1 agrees at 10 bases. CDR3 length: 14 amino acids. Losses at the gene ends were 3 bases for V and 3 bases for J; bases not matched to a gene: 3. Germline V gene lookup returns CDR1 SGHNT and CDR2 YYREEE (reference sequence).

CDR3 in amino acids: CASSPAGLVSTDTQYF. In DNA form, the CDR3 reads TGTGCCAGCAGCCCTGCTGGACTAGTTAGCACAGATACGCAGTATTTT. V gene TRBV6-6 combines with J gene TRBJ2-3; 7 bases map to TRBD2. The CDR3 runs to 16 residues. Germline CDR1 is MNHNY and CDR2 is SVGAGI (reference sequence). After removal of 6 bases from V and 0 bases from J, the junction contained 9 bases not matched to a gene.

This clone came up many times. The chain combines TRBV3-1 (or the pseudogene TRBV3-2) with TRBJ2-1; 14 bases line up with TRBD2. Germline V CDR1 and CDR2: LGHDT, YNNKEL (reference sequence). With V trimmed by 0 bases and J by 6 bases, 13 bases remained unmatched. The CDR3 spans 20 residues. The CDR3 protein is CASSQEQGEGLAGGVNEQFF. The CDR3 bases are TGTGCCAGCAGCCAAGAACAGGGGGAAGGACTAGCGGGAGGAGTCAATGAGCAGTTCTTC.

This clone was recorded only once. The genes are TRBV7-3 and TRBJ2-5, with 7 bases aligning to TRBD1. Trimming cost V 5 bases and J 5 bases; bases outside gene matches: 11. The CDR3 consists of 15 residues. CDR1 is SGHTA, CDR2 FQGTGA, per germline. CDR3 nucleotide sequence: TGTGCCAGCAGCGCCACCCCCGACAGGGTTGAGACCCAGTACTTC. It yields the protein CASSATPDRVETQYF. The full variable domain, rest sourced from reference TRBV7-3 and TRBJ2-5, is GAGVSQTPSNKVTEKGKYVELRCDPISGHTALYWYRQSLGQGPEFLIYFQGTGAADDSGLPNDRFFAVRPEGSVSTLKIQRTERGDSAVYLCASSATPDRVETQYFGPGTRLLVL.

This clone was picked up one time. This chain connects TRBV5-1 to TRBJ2-7; 10 positions agree with TRBD2. The V and J ends lost 3 bases and 2 bases, in that order; junction bases with no gene match: 5. Germline loops: CDR1 SGHRS, CDR2 YFSETQ. The CDR3 has 15 residues. The CDR3 DNA is TGCGCCAGCAGCTCGTCTAGCGGGAGTCCCTACGAGCAGTACTTC. It codes for CASSSSSGSPYEQYF.

This chain joins TRBV5-6 and TRBJ2-3, with 7 bases matching TRBD1. Germline CDR1 reads SGHDT; CDR2 reads YYEEEE. Trimming at V came to 3 bases and at J to 2 bases, leaving 9 bases not matched to a gene. This CDR3 is built from 16 residues. The CDR3 loop reads CASSSLVGGSTDTQYF. The CDR3 nucleotides read TGTGCCAGCAGCTCGTTGGTAGGGGGCTCCACAGATACGCAGTATTTT.

CDR3 sequence reads: CASSRQGVTDTQYF. DNA of the CDR3: TGTGCCAGCAGCCGTCAGGGGGTGACAGATACGCAGTATTTT. J is TRBJ2-3 and V is TRBV2; 7 nucleotides align to TRBD1. Germline trimming cut 6 bases from V and 3 bases from J; bases unmatched to any gene: 6. CDR1 is SNHLY, CDR2 FYNNEI, per germline. The CDR3 contains 14 residues. Full variable domain (missing parts from reference TRBV2 and TRBJ2-3): EPEVTQTPSHQVTQMGQEVILRCVPISNHLYFYWYRQILGQKVEFLVSFYNNEISEKSEIFDDQFSVERPDGSNFTLKIRSTKLEDSAMYFCASSRQGVTDTQYFGPGTRLTVL.

The CDR3 DNA reads TGTGCCAGCATAATGGGGGACAGGACCATCTATGGCTACACCTTC. It yields the protein CASIMGDRTIYGYTF. This rearrangement joins TRBV6-5 to TRBJ1-2; 8 bases agree with TRBD1. This CDR3 region has 15 residues. Germline values: CDR1 MNHEY, CDR2 SVGAGI. V shed 7 bases, J shed 4 bases, and the junction held 11 bases outside the gene matches.

V and J are TRBV7-9 and TRBJ2-1; 9 bases fit TRBD1. Trimming at V came to 3 bases and at J to 6 bases, leaving 6 bases not matched to a gene. This CDR3 has 15 amino acids. Germline V lookup: CDR1 SEHNR, CDR2 FQNEAQ (reference sequence). The CDR3: CASSFSGTGRNEQFF. CDR3 sequence (DNA): TGTGCCAGCAGCTTTTCCGGGACAGGGCGCAATGAGCAGTTCTTC. The entire variable domain, with the rest obtained from reference TRBV7-9 and TRBJ2-1, is as follows: DTGVSQNPRHKITKRGQNVTFRCDPISEHNRLYWYRQTLGQGPEFLTYFQNEAQLEKSRLLSDRFSAERPKGSFSTLEIQRTEQGDSAMYLCASSFSGTGRNEQFFGPGTRLTVL.

The V gene is TRBV4-2, the J gene TRBJ1-2; tentative D call: TRBD1 (5 bases). The CDR3 has 13 residues. CDR1 LGHNA and CDR2 YNFKEQ come from the germline V gene. Trimming took 2 bases from V and 6 from J, leaving 10 bases between them. In DNA, the CDR3 is TGTGCCAGCAGCCAAACTTTGACAGATGGCTACACCTTC. This sequence encodes CASSQTLTDGYTF.

The J gene is TRBJ1-2, the V gene TRBV6-5; 8 bases match TRBD1. CDR1 and CDR2 from the germline V gene are MNHEY and SVGAGI. The J segment lost 7 bases and the V segment lost 4 bases, leaving 5 bases of the junction unmatched. This CDR3 contains 13 residues. CDR3 region: CASSSGTGFGYTF. As DNA, the CDR3 is TGTGCCAGCAGTTCCGGGACAGGATTTGGCTACACCTTC.

This chain's CDR3 is CASRASGGVGYNEQFF. The CDR3 DNA follows: TGTGCCAGCCGCGCTAGCGGGGGGGTTGGTTATAATGAGCAGTTCTTC. This chain links TRBV3-1 (or the pseudogene TRBV3-2) with TRBJ2-1, with 12 bases aligning to TRBD2. The CDR3 consists of 16 residues. The J segment lost 7 bases and the V segment lost 8 bases, leaving 12 bases of the junction unmatched. In germline, CDR1 is LGHDT, CDR2 YNNKEL (reference sequence).

This clone came up once. V is TRBV5-4 and J is TRBJ2-1; 7 positions agree with TRBD1. CDR3 length: 15 residues. The V and J ends lost 5 bases and 2 bases, in that order; junction bases with no gene match: 7. Germline V gene sequence: CDR1 SGHNT, CDR2 YYREEE (reference sequence). CDR3 sequence (DNA): TGTGCCAGCAGTTCCGGGACAGATACCTACAATGAGCAGTTCTTC. This codes for CASSSGTDTYNEQFF.

The chain couples TRBV29-1 to TRBJ2-2, with 12 bases identical to TRBD2. Germline-derived CDR1 and CDR2 are SQVTM and ANQGSEA. The CDR3 spans 17 residues. The V and J ends lost 7 bases and 9 bases, in that order; junction bases with no gene match: 18. Written as DNA, the CDR3 is TGCAGCGCCCAAATCCTAAGATCTAGCGGGGGGGTCAGGGAGCTGTTTTTT. Amino acid sequence: CSAQILRSSGGVRELFF.

The rearrangement links TRBV3-1 (or the pseudogene TRBV3-2) to TRBJ2-1; D unclear. V was clipped by 2 bases and J by 4 bases, with 3 bases between them. The CDR3 covers 12 residues. The V gene's germline CDR1 is LGHDT and CDR2 YNNKEL (reference sequence). CDR3 DNA sequence: TGTGCCAGCAGCCAATCGTACAATGAGCAGTTCTTC. It translates to CASSQSYNEQFF.